This TCR beta chain was identified during a study of a mutant IDH1 vaccine in newly diagnosed glioma. About this clone itself: Its antigen is undetermined.

Generated by immunoSEQ multiplex PCR, the TCRdb table keeps only in-frame clones and is missing some. The sample has tens of thousands of clones, approximately 91% seen once; the top ten hold around 5%. As for time point: baseline, week 1 (first vaccination visit). Specified treatment: pre-vaccination baseline after standard-of-care therapy. Study-wide points: Vaccine-induced immune responses occurred in roughly 95% of patients.

The V gene's germline CDR1 is MNHEY and CDR2 SVGAGI. This CDR3 contains 14 residues. Trimming left V 0 bases short and J 8 bases short, with 13 bases between. Specimen: PBMCs, collected from a glioma patient treated with radiotherapy, temozolomide or both. The source of this sequence is a woman in her thirties or forties with glioma. The chain is built from TRBV6-5 and TRBJ1-2, with D possibly TRBD1 on 5 matching bases. CDR3 in amino acids: CASSYSVQGGGYTF. CDR3 nucleotides: TGTGCCAGCAGTTACTCGGTCCAGGGAGGGGGCTACACCTTC.